The clone carrying this T cell receptor beta chain was detected only a few times. The antigen is undetermined. This entry belongs to a study of T cell repertoires in cytomegalovirus infection. Study in general: Indicated by public TCR beta signatures were CMV infection and matching HLA type.

The germline V gene has CDR1 MDHEN and CDR2 SYDVKM. Deletions cut 6 bases from V and 5 bases from J, with 8 bases between. There are 12 residues in the CDR3. Study results and limitations: The cumulative frequency of public TCR beta families identified carriers of CMV plus the relevant HLA. HLA-C-restricted CMV-specific TCR beta clonotypes prevailed in the ex vivo response.

TCRdb re-analysed the reads in MiXCR, keeping a single row per CDR3 protein. The sample records roughly 190,000 distinct CDR3 sequences, approximately 9.7% being singletons. The sample was PBMCs. This clonotype was obtained from a human donor in good health (CMV status not recorded). Some clones in this sample may be carry-over from other donors' samples. The chain has TRBV28 and TRBJ2-1; D unclear. CDR3 in amino acids: CASRLLHNEQFF. In nucleotides, the CDR3 is TGTGCCAGCAGACTCCTGCACAATGAGCAGTTCTTC.